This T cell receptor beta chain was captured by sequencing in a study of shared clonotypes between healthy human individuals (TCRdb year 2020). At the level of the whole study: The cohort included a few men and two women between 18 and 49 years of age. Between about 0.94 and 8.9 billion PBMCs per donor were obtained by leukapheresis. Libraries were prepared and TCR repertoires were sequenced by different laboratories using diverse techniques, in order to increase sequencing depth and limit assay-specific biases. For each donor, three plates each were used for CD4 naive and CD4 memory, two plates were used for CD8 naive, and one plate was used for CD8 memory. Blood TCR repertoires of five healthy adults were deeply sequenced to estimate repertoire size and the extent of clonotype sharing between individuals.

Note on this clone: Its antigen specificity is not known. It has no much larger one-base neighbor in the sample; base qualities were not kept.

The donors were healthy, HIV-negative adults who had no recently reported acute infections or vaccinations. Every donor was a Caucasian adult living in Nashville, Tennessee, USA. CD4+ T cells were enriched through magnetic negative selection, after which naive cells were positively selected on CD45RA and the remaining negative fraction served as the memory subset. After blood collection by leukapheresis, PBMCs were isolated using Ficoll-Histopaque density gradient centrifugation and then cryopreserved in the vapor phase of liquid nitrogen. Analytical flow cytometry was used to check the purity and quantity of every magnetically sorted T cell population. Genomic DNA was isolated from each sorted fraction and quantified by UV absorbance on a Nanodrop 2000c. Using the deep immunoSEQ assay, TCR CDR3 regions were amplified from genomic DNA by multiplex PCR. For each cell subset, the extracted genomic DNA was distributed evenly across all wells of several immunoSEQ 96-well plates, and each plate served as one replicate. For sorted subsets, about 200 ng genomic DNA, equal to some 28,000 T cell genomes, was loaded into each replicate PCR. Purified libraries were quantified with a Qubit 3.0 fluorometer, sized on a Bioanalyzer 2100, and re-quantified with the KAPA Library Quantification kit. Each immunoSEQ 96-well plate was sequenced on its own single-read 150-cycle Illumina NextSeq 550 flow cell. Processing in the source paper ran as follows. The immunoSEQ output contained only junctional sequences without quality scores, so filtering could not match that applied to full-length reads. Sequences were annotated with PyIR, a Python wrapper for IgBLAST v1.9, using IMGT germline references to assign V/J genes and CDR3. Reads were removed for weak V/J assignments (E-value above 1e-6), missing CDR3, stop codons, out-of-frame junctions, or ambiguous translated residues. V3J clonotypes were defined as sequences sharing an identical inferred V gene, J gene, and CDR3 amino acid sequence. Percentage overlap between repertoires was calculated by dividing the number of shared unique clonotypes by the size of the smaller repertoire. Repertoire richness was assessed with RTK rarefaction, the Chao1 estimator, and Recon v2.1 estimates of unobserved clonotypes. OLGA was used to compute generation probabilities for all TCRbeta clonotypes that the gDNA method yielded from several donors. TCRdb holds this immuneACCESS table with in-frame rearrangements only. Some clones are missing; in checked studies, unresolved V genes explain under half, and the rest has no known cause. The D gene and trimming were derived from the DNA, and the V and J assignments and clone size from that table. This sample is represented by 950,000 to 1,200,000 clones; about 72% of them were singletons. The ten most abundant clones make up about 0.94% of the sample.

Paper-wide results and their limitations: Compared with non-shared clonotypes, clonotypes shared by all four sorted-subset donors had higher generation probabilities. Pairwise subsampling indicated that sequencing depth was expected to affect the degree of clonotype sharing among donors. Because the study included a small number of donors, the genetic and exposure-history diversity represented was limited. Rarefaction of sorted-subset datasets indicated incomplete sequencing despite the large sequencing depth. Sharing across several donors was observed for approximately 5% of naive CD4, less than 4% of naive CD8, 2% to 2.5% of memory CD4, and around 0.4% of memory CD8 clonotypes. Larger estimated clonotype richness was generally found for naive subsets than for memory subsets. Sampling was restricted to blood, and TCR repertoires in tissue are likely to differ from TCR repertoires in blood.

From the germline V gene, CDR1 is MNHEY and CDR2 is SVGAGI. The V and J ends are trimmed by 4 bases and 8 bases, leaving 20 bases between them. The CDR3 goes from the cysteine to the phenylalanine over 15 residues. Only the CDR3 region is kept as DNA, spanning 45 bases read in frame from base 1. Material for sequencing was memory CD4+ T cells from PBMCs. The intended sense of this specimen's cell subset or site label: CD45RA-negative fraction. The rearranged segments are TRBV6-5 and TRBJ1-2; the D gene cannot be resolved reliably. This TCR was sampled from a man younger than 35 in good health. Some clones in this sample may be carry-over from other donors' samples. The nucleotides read TGTGCCAGCAGTTCCTCTCGACACGCCGAGTGGGGCTACACCTTC. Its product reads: CASSSSRHAEWGYTF.